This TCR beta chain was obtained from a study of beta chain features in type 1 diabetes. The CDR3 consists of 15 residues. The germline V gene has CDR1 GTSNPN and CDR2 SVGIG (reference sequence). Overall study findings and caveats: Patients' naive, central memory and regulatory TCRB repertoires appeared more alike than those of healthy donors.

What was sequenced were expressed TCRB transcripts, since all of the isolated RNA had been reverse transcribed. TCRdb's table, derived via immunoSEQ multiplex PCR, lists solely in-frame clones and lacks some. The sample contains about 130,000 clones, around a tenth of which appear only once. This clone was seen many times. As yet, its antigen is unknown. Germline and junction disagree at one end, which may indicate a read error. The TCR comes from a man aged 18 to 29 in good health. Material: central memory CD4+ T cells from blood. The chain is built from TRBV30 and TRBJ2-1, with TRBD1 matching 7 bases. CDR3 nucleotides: TGTGCCTGGGGTGTTTACAGGGGCCGGGCCAATGAGCAGTTCTTC. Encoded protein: CAWGVYRGRANEQFF.